Listed below are T cell receptor beta chains from one sample, sequenced in a study of cytomegalovirus exposure and HLA in healthy donors. TCRdb's table, derived via immunoSEQ multiplex PCR, lists solely in-frame clones and lacks some. The sample yields 210,000 or so clones, 87% seen once. The sample comprised PBMCs. These receptors were taken from a man aged 30 to 45 in good health and CMV-seronegative. Both conserved end residues are part of each CDR3. D genes are given only for firm matches. Size tells how often a clone was seen (once, few, many) or the class of an expanded clone, and some rows leave it out.

size,V,J,D,CDR3,DNA
-,TRBV11-2,TRBJ2-7,-,CASSFSGHEQYF,TGTGCCAGCAGCTTTAGCGGCCACGAGCAGTACTTC
-,TRBV4-1,TRBJ1-4,-,CASSQDLYSSVSTNEKLFF,TGCGCCAGCAGCCAAGATCTTTACAGCTCCGTATCGACTAATGAAAAACTGTTTTTT
-,TRBV28,TRBJ1-2,TRBD1,CASSFGDRANYGYTF,TGTGCCAGCAGTTTTGGGGACAGGGCTAACTATGGCTACACCTTC
-,TRBV19,TRBJ1-5,TRBD1,CASRSEKRGLQPQHF,TGTGCCAGTAGGTCAGAGAAGAGGGGGCTTCAGCCCCAGCATTTT
-,TRBV29-1,TRBJ2-1,-,CSVEERDFEFF,TGCAGCGTTGAAGAGCGGGACTTCGAGTTCTTC
-,TRBV27,TRBJ2-2,TRBD2,CASSSPLAGWELFF,TGTGCCAGCAGTTCGCCTCTAGCGGGCTGGGAGCTGTTTTTT
-,TRBV7-2,TRBJ2-2,-,CASSLGLKVGRLGGELFF,TGTGCCAGCAGCTTAGGTTTGAAGGTGGGCAGGCTCGGCGGGGAGCTGTTTTTT
-,TRBV5-1,TRBJ2-5,-,CATSTVGGEETQYF,TGCGCCACCTCGACCGTAGGGGGGGAAGAGACCCAGTACTTC
-,TRBV6-5,TRBJ1-1,TRBD1,CASSYSRGSTEAFF,TGTGCCAGCAGTTACTCCAGGGGGTCCACTGAAGCTTTCTTT
few,TRBV6-5,TRBJ2-7,-,CASSALLLPREQYF,TGTGCCAGCAGCGCTTTGCTGCTCCCTAGGGAGCAGTACTTC
-,TRBV5-1,TRBJ1-4,-,CASSWGGLEEKLFF,TGCGCCAGCAGCTGGGGGGGGCTTGAAGAAAAACTGTTTTTT
once,TRBV30,TRBJ2-5,TRBD2,CAWALAGGWETQYF,TGTGCCTGGGCGCTAGCGGGAGGGTGGGAGACCCAGTACTTC
-,TRBV6-5,TRBJ2-2,-,CASSLQGMGTGELFF,TGTGCCAGCAGCCTTCAGGGGATGGGCACCGGGGAGCTGTTTTTT
-,TRBV27,TRBJ1-4,TRBD1,CASSSTGTGGRKLFF,TGTGCCAGCAGTTCAACCGGGACAGGGGGCAGGAAACTGTTTTTT
once,TRBV18,TRBJ2-1,-,CASSPETILNEQFF,TGTGCCAGCTCACCGGAGACTATCCTCAATGAGCAGTTCTTC
-,TRBV6-9,TRBJ2-5,TRBD1,CASRMTGWVQETQYF,TGTGCCAGCAGGATGACAGGGTGGGTCCAAGAGACCCAGTACTTC
-,TRBV18,TRBJ2-5,TRBD2,CASSPQTSGAGTQYF,TGTGCCAGCTCACCACAGACTAGCGGGGCAGGGACCCAGTACTTC
-,TRBV11-2,TRBJ2-5,-,CASSFRGAGETQYF,TGTGCCAGCAGCTTCCGGGGGGCAGGAGAGACCCAGTACTTC
-,TRBV27,TRBJ2-5,-,CASSTHYEATIQETQYF,TGTGCCAGCAGTACGCACTACGAGGCCACTATCCAAGAGACCCAGTACTTC
-,TRBV4-2,TRBJ1-3,-,CASSQVNSGNTIYF,TGTGCCAGCAGCCAAGTCAACTCTGGAAACACCATATATTTT
-,TRBV6-5,TRBJ2-5,-,CASSWGVTQYF,TGTGCCAGCAGTTGGGGGGTTACCCAGTACTTC
-,TRBV6-5,TRBJ2-1,-,CASREKGVSYNEQFF,TGTGCCAGCAGAGAAAAAGGAGTATCCTACAATGAGCAGTTCTTC
-,TRBV5-6,TRBJ2-3,TRBD2,CASSLDLAGGDTQYF,TGTGCCAGCAGCTTGGACCTAGCGGGGGGGGATACGCAGTATTTT
few,TRBV28,TRBJ2-7,-,CASSDRRHYPLGEQYF,TGTGCCAGCAGCGACAGGAGGCATTATCCCCTCGGCGAGCAGTACTTC